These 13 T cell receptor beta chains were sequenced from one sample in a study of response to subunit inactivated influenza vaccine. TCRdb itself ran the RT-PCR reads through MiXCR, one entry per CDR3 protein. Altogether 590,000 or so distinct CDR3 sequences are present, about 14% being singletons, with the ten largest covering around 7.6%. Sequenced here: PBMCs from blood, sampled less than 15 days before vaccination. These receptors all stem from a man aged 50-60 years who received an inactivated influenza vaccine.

In DNA, the CDR3 is TGTGCCAGCAGCTTATCACAGGTTTTCCACGAGCAGTACTTC. Amino acid sequence: CASSLSQVFHEQYF. The chain recombines TRBV5-6 with TRBJ2-7; maybe TRBD1 (5 bases). The V and J ends lost 2 bases and 5 bases respectively, with 14 bases between them. Germline CDR1 reads SGHDT; CDR2 reads YYEEEE. The CDR3 is 14 amino acids.

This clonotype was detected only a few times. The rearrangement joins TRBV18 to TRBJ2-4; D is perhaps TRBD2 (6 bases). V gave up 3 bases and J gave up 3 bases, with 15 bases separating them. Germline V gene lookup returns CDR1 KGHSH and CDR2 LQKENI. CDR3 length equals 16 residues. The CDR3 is CASSPGGDPGKNIQYF. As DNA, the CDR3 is TGTGCCAGCTCACCGGGCGGGGATCCGGGCAAAAACATTCAGTACTTC.

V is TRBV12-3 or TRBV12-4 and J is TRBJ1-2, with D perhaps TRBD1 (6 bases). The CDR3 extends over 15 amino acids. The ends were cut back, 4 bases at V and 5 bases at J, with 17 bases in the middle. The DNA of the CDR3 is TGTGCCAGCAGTTCTGTCCCGGGGGGCCGGTATGGCTACACCTTC. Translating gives CASSSVPGGRYGYTF.

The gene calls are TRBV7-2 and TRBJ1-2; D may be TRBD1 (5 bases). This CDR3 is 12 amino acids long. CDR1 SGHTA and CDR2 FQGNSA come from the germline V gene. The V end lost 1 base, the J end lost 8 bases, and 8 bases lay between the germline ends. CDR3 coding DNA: TGTGCCAGCAGCTTAGATCGGACAGGCTACACCTTC. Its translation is CASSLDRTGYTF.

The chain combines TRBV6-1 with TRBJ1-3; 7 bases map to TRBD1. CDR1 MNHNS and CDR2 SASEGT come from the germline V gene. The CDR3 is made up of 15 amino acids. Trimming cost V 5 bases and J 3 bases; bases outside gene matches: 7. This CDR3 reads CASSTRGGGGNTIYF. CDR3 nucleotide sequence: TGTGCCAGCAGTACCAGGGGGGGTGGTGGAAACACCATATATTTT.

The CDR3 nucleotides are TGCGCCAGCAGCTTGGGACCCTTTCCGGGGGCTGGCACTGAAGCTTTCTTT. Translating gives CASSLGPFPGAGTEAFF. This chain connects TRBV5-1 to TRBJ1-1; tentatively, D is TRBD1 (6 bases). The ends were cut back, 0 bases at V and 4 bases at J, with 19 bases in the middle. This CDR3 is 17 amino acids long. CDR1 and CDR2 (germline): SGHRS, YFSETQ.

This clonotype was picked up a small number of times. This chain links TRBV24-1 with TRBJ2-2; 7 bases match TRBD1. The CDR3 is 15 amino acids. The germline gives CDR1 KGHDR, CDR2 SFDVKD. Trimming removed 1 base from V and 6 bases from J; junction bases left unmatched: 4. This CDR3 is CATSDFTQGAGELFF. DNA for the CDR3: TGTGCCACCAGTGATTTTACGCAGGGGGCCGGGGAGCTGTTTTTT.

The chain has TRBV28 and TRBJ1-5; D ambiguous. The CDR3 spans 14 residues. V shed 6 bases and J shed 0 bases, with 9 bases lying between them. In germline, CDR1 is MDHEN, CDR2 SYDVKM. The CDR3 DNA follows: TGTGCCAGCAGACGGATTAATAGCAATCAGCCCCAGCATTTT. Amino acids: CASRRINSNQPQHF.

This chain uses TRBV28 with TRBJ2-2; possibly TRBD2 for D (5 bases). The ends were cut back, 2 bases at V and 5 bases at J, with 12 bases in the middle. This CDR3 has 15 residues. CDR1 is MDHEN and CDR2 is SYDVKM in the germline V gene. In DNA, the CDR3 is TGTGCCAGCAGTTTACTGGGGAGATATACCGGGGAGCTGTTTTTT. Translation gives CASSLLGRYTGELFF.

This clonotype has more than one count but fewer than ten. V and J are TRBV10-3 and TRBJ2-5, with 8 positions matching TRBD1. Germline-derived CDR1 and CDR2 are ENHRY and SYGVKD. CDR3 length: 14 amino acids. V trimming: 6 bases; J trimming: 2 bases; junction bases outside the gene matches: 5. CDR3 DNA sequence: TGTGCCATCAGCGATAGGGACAGGCAAGAGACCCAGTACTTC. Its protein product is CAISDRDRQETQYF.

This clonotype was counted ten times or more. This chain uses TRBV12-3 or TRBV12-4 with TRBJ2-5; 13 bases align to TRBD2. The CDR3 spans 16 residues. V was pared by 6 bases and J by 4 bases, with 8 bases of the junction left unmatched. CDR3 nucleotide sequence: TGTGCCAGCAGCCCTGGGGGACTAGCGGGACGAGAGACCCAGTACTTC. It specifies CASSPGGLAGRETQYF.

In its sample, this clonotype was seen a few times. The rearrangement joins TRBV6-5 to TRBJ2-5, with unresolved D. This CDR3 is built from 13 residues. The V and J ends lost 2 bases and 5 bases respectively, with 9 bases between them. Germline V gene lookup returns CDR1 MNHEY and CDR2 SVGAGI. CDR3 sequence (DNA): TGTGCCAGCAGTTACACCATACGGGAGACCCAGTACTTC. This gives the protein CASSYTIRETQYF.

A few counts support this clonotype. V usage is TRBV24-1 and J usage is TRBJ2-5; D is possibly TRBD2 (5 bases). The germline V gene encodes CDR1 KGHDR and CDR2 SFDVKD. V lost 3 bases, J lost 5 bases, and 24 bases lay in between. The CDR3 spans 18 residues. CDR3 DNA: TGTGCCACCAGTGATGTGTCCGGAGCTAGCCCTCACGAGGAGACCCAGTACTTC. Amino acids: CATSDVSGASPHEETQYF.